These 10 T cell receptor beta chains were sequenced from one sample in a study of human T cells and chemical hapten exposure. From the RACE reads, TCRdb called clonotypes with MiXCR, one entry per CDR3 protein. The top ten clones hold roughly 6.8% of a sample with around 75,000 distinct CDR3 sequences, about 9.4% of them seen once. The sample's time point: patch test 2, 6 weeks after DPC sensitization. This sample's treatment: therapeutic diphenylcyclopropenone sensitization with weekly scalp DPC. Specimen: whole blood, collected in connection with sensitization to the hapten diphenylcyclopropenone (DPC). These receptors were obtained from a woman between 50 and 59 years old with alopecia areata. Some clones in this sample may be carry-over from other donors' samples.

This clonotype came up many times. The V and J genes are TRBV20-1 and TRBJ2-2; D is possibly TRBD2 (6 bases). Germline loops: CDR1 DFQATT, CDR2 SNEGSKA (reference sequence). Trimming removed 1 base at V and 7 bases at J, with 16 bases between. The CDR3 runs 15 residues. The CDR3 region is CSARATTSRGGELFF. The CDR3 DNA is TGCAGTGCTAGAGCTACAACCTCGCGGGGCGGGGAGCTGTTTTTT.

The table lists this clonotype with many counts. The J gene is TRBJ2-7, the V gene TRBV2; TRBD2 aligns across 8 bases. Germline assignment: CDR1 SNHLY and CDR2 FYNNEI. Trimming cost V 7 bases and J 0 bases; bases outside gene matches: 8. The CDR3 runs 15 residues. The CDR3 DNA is TGTGCCAGCATTCCCCGGGGGGGGGGCTCCTACGAGCAGTACTTC. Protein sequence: CASIPRGGGSYEQYF.

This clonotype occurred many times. The CDR3 protein is CASSPPTGVRNEQFF. In DNA, the CDR3 is TGTGCCAGCTCACCGCCCACAGGGGTGAGAAATGAGCAGTTCTTC. V usage is TRBV18 and J usage is TRBJ2-1; 7 nucleotides agree with TRBD1. Germline CDR1 KGHSH, CDR2 LQKENI. V gave up 3 bases and J gave up 7 bases; unmatched junction bases: 9. This CDR3 has 15 amino acids.

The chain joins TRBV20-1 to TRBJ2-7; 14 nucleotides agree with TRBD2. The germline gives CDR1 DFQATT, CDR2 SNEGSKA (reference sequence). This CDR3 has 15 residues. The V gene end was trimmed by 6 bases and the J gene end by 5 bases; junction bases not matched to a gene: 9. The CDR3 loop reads CSAPGGTSGSDEQYF. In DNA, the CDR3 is TGCAGTGCGCCTGGGGGGACTAGCGGGAGTGACGAGCAGTACTTC.

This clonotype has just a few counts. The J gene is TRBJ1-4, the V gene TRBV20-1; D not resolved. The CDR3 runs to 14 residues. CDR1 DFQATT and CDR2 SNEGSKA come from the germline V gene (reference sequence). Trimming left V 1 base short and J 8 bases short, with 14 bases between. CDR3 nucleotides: TGCAGTGCTAGAGGGTGGGGTGAGCGCGAAAAACTGTTTTTT. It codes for CSARGWGEREKLFF.

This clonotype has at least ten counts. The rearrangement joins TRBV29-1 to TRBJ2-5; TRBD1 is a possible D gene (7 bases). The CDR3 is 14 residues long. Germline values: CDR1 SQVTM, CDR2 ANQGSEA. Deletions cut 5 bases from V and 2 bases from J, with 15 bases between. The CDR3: CSVLRDSTQETQYF. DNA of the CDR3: TGCAGCGTTTTGCGGGACAGCACACAAGAGACCCAGTACTTC.

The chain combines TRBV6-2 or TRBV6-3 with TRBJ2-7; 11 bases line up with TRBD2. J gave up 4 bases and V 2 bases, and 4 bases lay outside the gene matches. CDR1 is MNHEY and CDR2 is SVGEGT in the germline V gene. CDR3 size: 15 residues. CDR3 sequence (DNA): TGTGCCAGCAGTTACCGGGGACTAGCGGTATACGAGCAGTACTTC. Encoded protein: CASSYRGLAVYEQYF.

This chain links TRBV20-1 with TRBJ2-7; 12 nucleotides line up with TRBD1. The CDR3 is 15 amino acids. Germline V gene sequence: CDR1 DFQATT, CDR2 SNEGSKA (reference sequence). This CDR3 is CSAAFGTGGLVGQYF. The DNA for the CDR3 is TGCAGCGCGGCATTTGGGACAGGGGGCCTAGTGGGGCAGTACTTC.

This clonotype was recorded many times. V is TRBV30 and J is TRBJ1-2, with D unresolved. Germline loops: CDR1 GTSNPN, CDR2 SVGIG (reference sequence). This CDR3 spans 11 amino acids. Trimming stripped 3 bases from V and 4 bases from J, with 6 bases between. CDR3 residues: CAWRDFYGYTF. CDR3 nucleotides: TGTGCCTGGAGGGACTTCTATGGCTACACCTTC. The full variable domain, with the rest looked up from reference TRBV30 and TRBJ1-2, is SQTIHQWPATLVQPVGSPLSLECTVEGTSNPNLYWYRQAAGRGLQLLFYSVGIGQISSEVPQNLSASRPQDRQFILSSKKLLLSDSGFYLCAWRDFYGYTFGSGTRLTVV.

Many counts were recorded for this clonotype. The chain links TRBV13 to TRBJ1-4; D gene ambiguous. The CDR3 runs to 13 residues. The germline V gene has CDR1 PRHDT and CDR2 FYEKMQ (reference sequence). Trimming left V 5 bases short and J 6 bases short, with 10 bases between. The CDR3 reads CASSPPSDEKLFF. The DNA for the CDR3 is TGTGCCAGCAGCCCTCCGTCGGATGAAAAACTGTTTTTT.